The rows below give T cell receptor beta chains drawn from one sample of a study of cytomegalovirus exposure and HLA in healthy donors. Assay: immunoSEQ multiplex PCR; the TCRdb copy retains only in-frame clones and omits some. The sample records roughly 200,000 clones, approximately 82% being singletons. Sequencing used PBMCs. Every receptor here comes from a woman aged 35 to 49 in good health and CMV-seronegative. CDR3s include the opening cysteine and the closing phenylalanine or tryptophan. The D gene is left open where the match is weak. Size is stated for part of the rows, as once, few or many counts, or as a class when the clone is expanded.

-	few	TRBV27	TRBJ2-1	TGTGCCAGCAGTTCCTCTCCCCCAGGGTACTACAACAATGAGCAGTTCTTC	CASSSSPPGYYNNEQFF
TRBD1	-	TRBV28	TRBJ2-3	TGTGCCAGCGGGGGCGAAGGGGGCGGAACAGATACGCAGTATTTT	CASGGEGGGTDTQYF
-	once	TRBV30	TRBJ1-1	TGTGCCTGGAGTAAAGGGGGGGGAGTGCGCACTGAAGCTTTCTTT	CAWSKGGGVRTEAFF
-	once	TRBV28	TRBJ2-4	TGTGCCAGCAGTTTGGGGCTCGGCATTCAGTACTTC	CASSLGLGIQYF
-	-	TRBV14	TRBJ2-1	TGTGCCAGCAGCCAAGACACCAGCGGACCGTTACTTAGCTCCTACAATGAGCAGTTCTTC	CASSQDTSGPLLSSYNEQFF
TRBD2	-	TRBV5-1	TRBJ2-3	TGCGCCAGCAGCTTGGGTAGCGGGGGCACAGATACGCAGTATTTT	CASSLGSGGTDTQYF
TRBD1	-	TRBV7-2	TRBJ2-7	TGTGCCAGCAGCCCAGGGGACAGGGCTTACGAGCAGTACTTC	CASSPGDRAYEQYF
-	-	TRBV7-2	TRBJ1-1	TGTGCCAGCAGCTTAGGTTCCCCCGCTGAAGCTTTCTTT	CASSLGSPAEAFF
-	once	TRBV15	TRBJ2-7	TGTGCCACCAGCTCGAAAGGGGTCCTAGGGCAGTACTTC	CATSSKGVLGQYF
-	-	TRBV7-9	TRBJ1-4	TGTGCCAGCAGCCCCGGTCAGGATATTAATGAAAAACTGTTTTTT	CASSPGQDINEKLFF
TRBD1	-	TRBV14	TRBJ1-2	TGTGCCAGCAGCCAGGACAGGGGACGTCGAAGATTCTATGGCTACACCTTC	CASSQDRGRRRFYGYTF
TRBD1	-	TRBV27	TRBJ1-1	TGTGCCAGCAGTTTAAATGGAGAGACAGGGGCCGCCAGGGTAGGGGACACTGAAGCTTTCTTT	CASSLNGETGAARVGDTEAFF
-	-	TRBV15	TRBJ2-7	TGTGCCACCAGCAGAGAGCACTACTACGAGCAGTACTTC	CATSREHYYEQYF
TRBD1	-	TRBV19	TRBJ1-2	TGTGCCAGTAGTGCCGGGACAGGGATTGGCTACACCTTC	CASSAGTGIGYTF
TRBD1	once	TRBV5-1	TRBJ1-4	TGCGCCAGCACCACCACCCCGGACAGGCCTAATGAAAAACTGTTTTTT	CASTTTPDRPNEKLFF
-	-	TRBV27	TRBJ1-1	TGTGCCAGCAAATTAACTCAGGGTGCGAACACTGAAGCTTTCTTT	CASKLTQGANTEAFF
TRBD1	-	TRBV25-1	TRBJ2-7	TGTGCCAGCAGTTTTGGACAGGGCGGCGAGCAGTACTTC	CASSFGQGGEQYF
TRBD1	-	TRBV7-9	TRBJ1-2	TGTTCCAGCAGCGTACCGGGACAGAGTAACTATGGCTACACCTTC	CSSSVPGQSNYGYTF
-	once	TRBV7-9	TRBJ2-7	TGTGCCTCCAGCGGACTGCTACCCTACGAGCAGTACTTC	CASSGLLPYEQYF
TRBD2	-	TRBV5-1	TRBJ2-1	TGCGCCAGCAGCACCTCTCCTAGCGGGTACTACAATGAGCAGTTCTTC	CASSTSPSGYYNEQFF
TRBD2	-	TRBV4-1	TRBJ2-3	TGCGCCAGCAGCCAAGGGGGACTAGCGGGGGCCAGCACAGATACGCAGTATTTT	CASSQGGLAGASTDTQYF
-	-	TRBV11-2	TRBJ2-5	TGTGCCAGCAGCTTAGGGGGCCGGGAGACCCAGTACTTC	CASSLGGRETQYF
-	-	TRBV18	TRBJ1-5	TGTGCCAGCTCACCAAGGAGCGGGGGAGGCAATCAGCCCCAGCATTTT	CASSPRSGGGNQPQHF
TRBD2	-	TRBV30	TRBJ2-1	TGTGCCTGGAGTTTGCTAGCGGGGAACAATGAGCAGTTCTTC	CAWSLLAGNNEQFF
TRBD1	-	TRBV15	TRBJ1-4	TGTGCCACCAGCAGAGAGACCCTTACAGGGGCCTCGAATGAAAAACTGTTTTTT	CATSRETLTGASNEKLFF
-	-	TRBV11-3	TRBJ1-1	TGTGCCAGCAGCTTCCGGACTAGTGACACTGAAGCTTTCTTT	CASSFRTSDTEAFF
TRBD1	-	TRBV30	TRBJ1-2	TGTGCCAGACAGGGGGACAGAGCCATTAACTATGGCTACACCTTC	CARQGDRAINYGYTF
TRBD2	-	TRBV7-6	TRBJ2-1	TGTGCCAGCAGCTTAGCCGGGGCTAGCGGCGATGAGCAGTTCTTC	CASSLAGASGDEQFF
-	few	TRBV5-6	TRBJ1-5	TGTGCCAGCAGCTTGGCTCCAGGTGATGATCAGCCCCAGCATTTT	CASSLAPGDDQPQHF
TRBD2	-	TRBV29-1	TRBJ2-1	TGCAGCGTAGGGACTAGCGGGCTTCACAATGAGCAGTTCTTC	CSVGTSGLHNEQFF
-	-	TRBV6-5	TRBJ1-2	TGTGCCAGCAGTTCCCGACAGGAGTTCGACTATGGCTACACCTTC	CASSSRQEFDYGYTF
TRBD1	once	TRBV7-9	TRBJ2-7	TGTGCCAGCAGCTTAGGAGGGACAGGGTACTACGAGCAGTACTTC	CASSLGGTGYYEQYF
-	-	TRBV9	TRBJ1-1	TGTGCCAGCAGCGTAGGGAGCAACACTGAAGCTTTCTTT	CASSVGSNTEAFF
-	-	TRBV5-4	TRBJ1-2	TGTGCCAGCAGCCGGGTAGACAGCGACTATGGCTACACCTTC	CASSRVDSDYGYTF
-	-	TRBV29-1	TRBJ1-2	TGCAGCGTTGGCGGGGGAAACTATGGCTACACCTTC	CSVGGGNYGYTF
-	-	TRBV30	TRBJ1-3	TGTGCCTGGAGTGGGGTCGCGGAGGACACCATATATTTT	CAWSGVAEDTIYF
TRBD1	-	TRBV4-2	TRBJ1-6	TGTGCCAGCAGCCCGACAGGGGACGGTTCACCCCTCCACTTT	CASSPTGDGSPLHF
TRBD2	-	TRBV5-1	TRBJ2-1	TGCGCCAGCAGCAAAGCCGGGACTAGCATCGACAATGAGCAGTTCTTC	CASSKAGTSIDNEQFF
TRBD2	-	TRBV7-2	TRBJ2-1	TGTGCCAGCAGCTTACGTCCTAGCGGGGGTTACAATGAGCAGTTCTTC	CASSLRPSGGYNEQFF
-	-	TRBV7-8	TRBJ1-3	TGTGCCAGCAACCCCGGACTGATCTCTGGAAACACCATATATTTT	CASNPGLISGNTIYF
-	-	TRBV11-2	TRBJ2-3	TGTGCCAGCAGCTTATCCAGGCCGCAGTATTTT	CASSLSRPQYF
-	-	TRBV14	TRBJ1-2	TGTGCCAGCAGTCAACTCTCTTCGTTGGGGCCTTATGGCTACACCTTC	CASSQLSSLGPYGYTF
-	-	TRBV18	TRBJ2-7	TGTGCCAGCTCACCCCCGAGCTCCTACGAGCAGTACTTC	CASSPPSSYEQYF
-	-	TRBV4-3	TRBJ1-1	TGCGCCAGCAGCCAAGATCCCGGGGCTGAAGCTTTCTTT	CASSQDPGAEAFF
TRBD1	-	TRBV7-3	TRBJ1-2	TGTGCCAGCAGCTTTGACAGGGGGCGGTCTGGCTACACCTTC	CASSFDRGRSGYTF
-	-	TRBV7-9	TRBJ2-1	TGTGCCAGCAGCCAGGGGGGCGGGAATGAGCAGTTCTTC	CASSQGGGNEQFF
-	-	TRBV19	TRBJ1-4	TGTGCCAGTAGTACCTCGGGGCAGGAGGGCGAAAAACTGTTTTTT	CASSTSGQEGEKLFF
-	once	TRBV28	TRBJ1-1	TGTGCCAGCAGTCCAAATGTTAACACTGAAGCTTTCTTT	CASSPNVNTEAFF
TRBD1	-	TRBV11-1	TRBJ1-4	TGTGCCAGCAGCGTCGGACAGGGGGCAACTAATGAAAAACTGTTTTTT	CASSVGQGATNEKLFF
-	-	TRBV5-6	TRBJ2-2	TGTGCCAGCAGCTTGGTTGGGGGCTACACCGGGGAGCTGTTTTTT	CASSLVGGYTGELFF
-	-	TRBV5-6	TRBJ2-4	TGTGCCAGCAGCTTGGTGCCCCAGTTAGCCAAAAACATTCAGTACTTC	CASSLVPQLAKNIQYF
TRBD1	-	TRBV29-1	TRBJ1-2	TGCAGCGTTGCCCCAGGGACAGGGGGGAACTATGGCTACACCTTC	CSVAPGTGGNYGYTF
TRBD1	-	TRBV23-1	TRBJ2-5	TGCGCCAGCAGACCTTTCACAGGGGTCCAAGAGACCCAGTACTTC	CASRPFTGVQETQYF